Each of the 14 T cell receptor beta chains below was sequenced from the same sample in a study of OX40 agonist ivuxolimab in advanced cancers. Profiled with immunoSEQ multiplex PCR; TCRdb holds only in-frame clones, not every one. The repertoire holds about 50,000 clones, with about 88% as singletons. The source was CD4+ or CD8+ T cells sorted from blood, collected in a trial of the OX40 agonist ivuxolimab. All receptors derive from an adult with an advanced solid tumor such as melanoma, head and neck, liver or kidney cancer.

V and J are TRBV2 and TRBJ1-1, with 9 positions matching TRBD1. V shed 3 bases and J 4 bases; nucleotides not matched to a gene: 15. Looked up from germline, CDR1 is SNHLY and CDR2 is FYNNEI. CDR3 length: 18 amino acids. CDR3 protein: CASSERVGQGGWGTEAFF. The DNA for the CDR3 is TGTGCCAGCAGTGAGAGAGTGGGACAGGGAGGGTGGGGCACTGAAGCTTTCTTT.

The chain carries TRBV10-2 and TRBJ2-5; 9 bases fit TRBD1. The CDR3 is 12 residues long. The V gene's germline CDR1 is WSHSY and CDR2 SAAADI. Trimming removed 6 bases from V and 4 bases from J; junction bases left unmatched: 0. CDR3 amino acids: CASRDRGETQYF. The CDR3 DNA sequence: TGCGCCAGCAGGGACAGGGGAGAGACCCAGTACTTC.

V gene TRBV5-1 combines with J gene TRBJ2-5; D might be TRBD2 (5 bases). The CDR3 contains 13 residues. With 7 bases removed from V and 2 bases from J, the gap between germline ends came to 12 bases. CDR1 SGHRS and CDR2 YFSETQ come from the germline V gene. CDR3 region: CASRWTGQETQYF. In DNA form, the CDR3 reads TGCGCCAGCCGCTGGACTGGACAAGAGACCCAGTACTTC.

The rearrangement links TRBV10-3 to TRBJ2-6; D possibly matches TRBD1 or TRBD2 (6 bases each). Trimming cost V 6 bases and J 0 bases, with 12 bases left between them. The CDR3 consists of 16 residues. Germline V gives CDR1 ENHRY, CDR2 SYGVKD. The CDR3 is CAIRGGPDSGANVLTF. In nucleotides, the CDR3 is TGTGCCATCAGGGGGGGCCCAGACTCTGGGGCCAACGTCCTGACTTTC.

CDR3 DNA: TGTGCCAGCAGCATTAGCGGGAGGGCCAATGAGCAGTTCTTC. Protein: CASSISGRANEQFF. The gene calls are TRBV9 and TRBJ2-1, with 11 bases matching TRBD2. Germline-derived CDR1 and CDR2 are SGDLS and YYNGEE. This CDR3 comprises 14 residues. The ends lost 4 bases at V and 6 bases at J; junction bases unmatched: 3.

The chain is built from TRBV9 and TRBJ2-2; D remains unclear. Germline-derived CDR1 and CDR2 are SGDLS and YYNGEE. Trimming left V 0 bases short and J 6 bases short, with 9 bases between. The length of the CDR3 is 14 residues. The DNA for the CDR3 is TGTGCCAGCAGCGTAGTCGCTGGCCCCGGGGAGCTGTTTTTT. Amino acids: CASSVVAGPGELFF. Full variable domain (rest looked up from reference TRBV9 and TRBJ2-2): DSGVTQTPKHLITATGQRVTLRCSPRSGDLSVYWYQQSLDQGLQFLIQYYNGEERAKGNILERFSAQQFPDLHSELNLSSLELGDSALYFCASSVVAGPGELFFGEGSRLTVL.

The CDR3 protein is CASKFSGYNEQFF. The CDR3 bases are TGTGCCAGCAAATTCTCAGGATACAATGAGCAGTTCTTC. The V and J genes are TRBV27 and TRBJ2-1; D unclear. Germline assignment: CDR1 MNHEY and CDR2 SMNVEV (reference sequence). Trimming cost V 7 bases and J 4 bases, with 11 bases left between them. The CDR3 is 13 residues long.

The chain couples TRBV4-3 to TRBJ2-7, with 9 bases fitting TRBD1. CDR3 size: 15 residues. Germline CDR1 LGHNA, CDR2 YSLEER. V was clipped by 2 bases and J by 6 bases; unmatched bases: 8. The CDR3 nucleotides are TGCGCCAGCAGCCAAAACTCCGGGACAGGGTCCGAGCAGTACTTC. Encoded protein: CASSQNSGTGSEQYF.

The CDR3 loop reads CASSGNDAYSSYEQYF. The CDR3 DNA reads as TGTGCCAGCAGCGGGAATGACGCTTACAGCTCCTACGAGCAGTACTTC. V usage is TRBV5-6 and J usage is TRBJ2-7; unclear D gene. CDR3 length equals 16 residues. Germline CDR1 SGHDT, CDR2 YYEEEE. V was cut by 4 bases and J by 0 bases, with 17 bases left in between.

This sequence joins TRBV6-1 and TRBJ2-5; D remains ambiguous. V lost 8 bases to trimming and J lost 1 base, with 8 bases between them. CDR1 and CDR2 (germline): MNHNS, SASEGT. This CDR3 contains 12 residues. CDR3 in DNA: TGTGCCAGCTCCCCATTCCAAGAGACCCAGTACTTC. Residues: CASSPFQETQYF.

The chain recombines TRBV10-2 with TRBJ2-2, with 7 bases identical to TRBD1. The junction had 9 bases not matched to a gene; V was cut back by 3 bases and J by 5 bases. Germline assignment: CDR1 WSHSY and CDR2 SAAADI. This CDR3 is built from 16 residues. The DNA of the CDR3 is TGCGCCAGCAGTGATATAGGGGGCGCGAGGACCGGGGAGCTGTTTTTT. This codes for CASSDIGGARTGELFF.

The chain combines TRBV7-9 with TRBJ1-2, with 7 bases matching TRBD1. The CDR3 loop spans 14 amino acids. Germline V lookup: CDR1 SEHNR, CDR2 FQNEAQ (reference sequence). Losses at the gene ends were 4 bases for V and 4 bases for J; bases not matched to a gene: 6. CDR3 amino acids: CASSSLQGSYGYTF. CDR3 bases: TGTGCCAGCAGCTCCTTACAGGGGAGCTATGGCTACACCTTC.

There are a few counts of this clone. The rearrangement uses TRBV2 and TRBJ2-3, with a weak D call TRBD1 (5 bases). CDR1 SNHLY and CDR2 FYNNEI come from the germline V gene. Trimming removed 4 bases from V and 5 bases from J, with 13 bases in between. The CDR3 covers 14 residues. The CDR3 DNA reads as TGTGCCAGCAGTGGAGGTAGGGGCGGAGATACGCAGTATTTT. Amino acid sequence: CASSGGRGGDTQYF.

This clone was seen just once. The V and J genes are TRBV15 and TRBJ1-6; 8 nucleotides line up with TRBD1. V lost 4 bases, J lost 10 bases, and 12 bases stayed unmatched. From germline, CDR1 is LNHNV and CDR2 YYDKDF (reference sequence). This CDR3 is 16 amino acids long. The CDR3 loop is CATSTTLQGVPSPLHF. CDR3 sequence (DNA): TGTGCCACCAGCACCACCCTACAGGGGGTCCCATCACCCCTCCACTTT.